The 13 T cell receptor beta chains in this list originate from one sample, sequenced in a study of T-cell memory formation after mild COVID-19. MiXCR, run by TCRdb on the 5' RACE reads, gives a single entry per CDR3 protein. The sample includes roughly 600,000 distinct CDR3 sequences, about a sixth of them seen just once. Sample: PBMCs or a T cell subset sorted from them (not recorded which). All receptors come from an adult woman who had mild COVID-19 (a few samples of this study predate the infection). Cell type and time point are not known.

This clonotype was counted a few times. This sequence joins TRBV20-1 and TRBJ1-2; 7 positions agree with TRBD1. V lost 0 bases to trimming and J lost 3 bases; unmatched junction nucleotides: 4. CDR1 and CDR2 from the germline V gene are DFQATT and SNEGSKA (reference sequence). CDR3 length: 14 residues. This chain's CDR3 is CSARDWGTDYGYTF. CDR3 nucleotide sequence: TGCAGTGCTAGAGATTGGGGGACAGACTATGGCTACACCTTC.

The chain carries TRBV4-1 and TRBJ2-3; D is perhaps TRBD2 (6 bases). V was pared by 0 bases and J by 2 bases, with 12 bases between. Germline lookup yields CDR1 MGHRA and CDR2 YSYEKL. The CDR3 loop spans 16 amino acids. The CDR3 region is CASSQDTSRTTDTQYF. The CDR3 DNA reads TGCGCCAGCAGCCAAGATACTAGCCGGACCACAGATACGCAGTATTTT.

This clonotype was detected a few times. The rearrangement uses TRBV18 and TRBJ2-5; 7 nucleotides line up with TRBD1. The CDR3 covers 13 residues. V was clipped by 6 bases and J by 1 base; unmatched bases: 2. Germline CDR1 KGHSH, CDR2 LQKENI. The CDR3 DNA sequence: TGTGCCAGCTCCGACAGGGTCCAAGAGACCCAGTACTTC. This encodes CASSDRVQETQYF.

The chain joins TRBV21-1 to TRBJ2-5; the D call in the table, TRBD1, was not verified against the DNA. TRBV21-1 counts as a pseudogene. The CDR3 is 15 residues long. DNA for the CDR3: TGTGCCAGCAGCAGATCCGGGACAGACCAAGAGACCCAGTACTTC. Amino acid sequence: CASSRSGTDQETQYF.

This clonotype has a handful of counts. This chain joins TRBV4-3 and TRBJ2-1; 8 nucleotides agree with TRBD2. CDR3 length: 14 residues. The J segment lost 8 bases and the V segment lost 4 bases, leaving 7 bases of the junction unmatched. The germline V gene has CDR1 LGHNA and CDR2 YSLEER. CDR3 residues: CASSRNSGIDEQFF. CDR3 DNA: TGCGCCAGCAGCCGAAATAGCGGGATAGATGAGCAGTTCTTC.

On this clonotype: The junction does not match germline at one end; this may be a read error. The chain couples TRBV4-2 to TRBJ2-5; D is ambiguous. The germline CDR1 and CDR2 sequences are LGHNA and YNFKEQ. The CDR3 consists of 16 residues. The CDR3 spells CASSQDYWGGTETQYF. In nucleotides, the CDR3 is TGCGCCAGCAGCCAAGATTATTGGGGTGGCACAGAGACCCAGTACTTC.

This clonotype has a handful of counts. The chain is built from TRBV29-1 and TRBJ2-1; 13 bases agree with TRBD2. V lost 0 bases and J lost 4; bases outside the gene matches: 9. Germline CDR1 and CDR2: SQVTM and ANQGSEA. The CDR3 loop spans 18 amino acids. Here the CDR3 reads CSVEDWRTSGGPYNEQFF. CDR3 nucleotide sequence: TGCAGCGTTGAAGATTGGCGGACTAGCGGGGGCCCATACAATGAGCAGTTCTTC.

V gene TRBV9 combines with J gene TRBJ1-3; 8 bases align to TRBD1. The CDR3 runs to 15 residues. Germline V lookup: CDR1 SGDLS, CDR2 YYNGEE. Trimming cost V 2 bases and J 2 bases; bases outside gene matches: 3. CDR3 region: CASSVGTGPGNTIYF. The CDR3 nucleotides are TGTGCCAGCAGCGTCGGGACAGGTCCTGGAAACACCATATATTTT.

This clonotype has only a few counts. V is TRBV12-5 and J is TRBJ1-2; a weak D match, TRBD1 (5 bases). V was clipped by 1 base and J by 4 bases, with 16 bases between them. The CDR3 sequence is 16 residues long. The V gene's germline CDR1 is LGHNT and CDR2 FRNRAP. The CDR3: CASGLDRARGPYGYTF. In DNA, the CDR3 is TGTGCTAGTGGTTTGGATCGGGCGAGGGGACCCTATGGCTACACCTTC.

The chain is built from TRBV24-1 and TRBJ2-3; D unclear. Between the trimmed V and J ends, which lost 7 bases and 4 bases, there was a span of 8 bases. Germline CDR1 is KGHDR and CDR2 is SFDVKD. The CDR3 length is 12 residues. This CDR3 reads CATRATSDTQYF. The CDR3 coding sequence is TGTGCCACCAGGGCTACTTCAGATACGCAGTATTTT.

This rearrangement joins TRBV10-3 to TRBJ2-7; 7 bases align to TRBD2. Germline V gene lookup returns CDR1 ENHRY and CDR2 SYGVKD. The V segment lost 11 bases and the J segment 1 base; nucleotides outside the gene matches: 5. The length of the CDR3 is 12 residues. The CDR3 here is CAVGGSSYEQYF. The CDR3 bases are TGTGCCGTCGGGGGGTCTTCCTACGAGCAGTACTTC.

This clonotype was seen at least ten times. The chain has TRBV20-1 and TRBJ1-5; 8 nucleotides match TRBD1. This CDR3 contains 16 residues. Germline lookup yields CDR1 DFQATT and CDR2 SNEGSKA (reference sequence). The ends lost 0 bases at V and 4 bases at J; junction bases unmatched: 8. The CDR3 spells CSARDRGTGGNQPQHF. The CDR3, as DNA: TGCAGTGCTAGAGATAGGGGAACAGGGGGAAATCAGCCCCAGCATTTT.

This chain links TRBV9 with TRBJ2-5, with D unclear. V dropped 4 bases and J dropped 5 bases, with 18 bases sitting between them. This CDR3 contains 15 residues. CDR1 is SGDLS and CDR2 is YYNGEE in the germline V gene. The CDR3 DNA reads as TGTGCCAGCAGCAAAAGTGGTAGGGTTGGGGAGACCCAGTACTTC. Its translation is CASSKSGRVGETQYF.